A selection of T cell receptor beta chains follows, all from one sample in a study of cytomegalovirus exposure and HLA in healthy donors. Assay: immunoSEQ multiplex PCR; the TCRdb copy retains only in-frame clones and omits some. The table records 100,000 or so clones, about 67% of them present only once. Material: PBMCs. All receptors come from a man aged 25-40 years in good health and CMV-seronegative. The CDR3 runs from the conserved cysteine through the conserved F or W. Fields, in order: D gene, V gene, J gene, clone size, CDR3 protein, CDR3 DNA. A D gene is named only where the DNA matches it firmly. Clone size, where shown, is once, few, many, or a class for clones that have expanded.

d_gene: NA
v_gene: TRBV9
j_gene: TRBJ2-7
abundance: NA
CDR3aa: CASSAEGMGYEQYF
CDR3nt: TGTGCCAGCAGCGCGGAGGGGATGGGCTACGAGCAGTACTTC

d_gene: TRBD1
v_gene: TRBV25-1
j_gene: TRBJ2-2
abundance: NA
CDR3aa: CASEETGLTGELFF
CDR3nt: TGTGCCAGCGAGGAGACAGGGCTCACCGGGGAGCTGTTTTTT

d_gene: NA
v_gene: TRBV9
j_gene: TRBJ2-3
abundance: NA
CDR3aa: CASSVGVRTAPSTDTQYF
CDR3nt: TGTGCCAGCAGCGTAGGTGTCCGGACAGCACCTAGCACAGATACGCAGTATTTT

d_gene: TRBD1
v_gene: TRBV10-3
j_gene: TRBJ1-4
abundance: NA
CDR3aa: CATGTGTGAEKLFF
CDR3nt: TGTGCCACCGGCACCGGGACAGGGGCTGAAAAACTGTTTTTT

d_gene: NA
v_gene: TRBV5-1
j_gene: TRBJ2-7
abundance: few
CDR3aa: CASSLAAGATYEQYF
CDR3nt: TGCGCCAGCAGCTTGGCCGCGGGGGCGACCTACGAGCAGTACTTC

d_gene: TRBD1
v_gene: TRBV18
j_gene: TRBJ2-6
abundance: few
CDR3aa: CASSHSGQDRANVLTF
CDR3nt: TGTGCCAGCTCACACTCGGGACAGGACCGCGCCAACGTCCTGACTTTC

d_gene: TRBD2
v_gene: TRBV9
j_gene: TRBJ2-7
abundance: once
CDR3aa: CASSATGTSGDYEQYF
CDR3nt: TGTGCCAGCAGCGCCACCGGGACTAGCGGGGACTACGAGCAGTACTTC

d_gene: TRBD1
v_gene: TRBV11-2
j_gene: TRBJ1-4
abundance: NA
CDR3aa: CASSLVGQGRNEKLFF
CDR3nt: TGTGCCAGCAGCTTAGTGGGACAGGGTCGTAACGAAAAACTGTTTTTT

d_gene: TRBD2
v_gene: TRBV29-1
j_gene: TRBJ2-1
abundance: few
CDR3aa: CSVYALAGPNEQFF
CDR3nt: TGCAGCGTTTACGCACTAGCGGGACCCAATGAGCAGTTCTTC

d_gene: TRBD1
v_gene: TRBV28
j_gene: TRBJ1-5
abundance: NA
CDR3aa: CASEGADTSNQPQHF
CDR3nt: TGTGCCAGCGAGGGGGCAGATACTAGCAATCAGCCCCAGCATTTT

d_gene: NA
v_gene: TRBV10-1
j_gene: TRBJ1-1
abundance: NA
CDR3aa: CASSSTPPGTEAFF
CDR3nt: TGCGCCAGCAGTTCGACTCCGCCGGGTACTGAAGCTTTCTTT

d_gene: TRBD2
v_gene: TRBV4-1
j_gene: TRBJ2-7
abundance: NA
CDR3aa: CASSQPGLAGDEQYF
CDR3nt: TGCGCCAGCAGCCAACCAGGACTAGCGGGAGACGAGCAGTACTTC

d_gene: NA
v_gene: TRBV7-9
j_gene: TRBJ1-5
abundance: NA
CDR3aa: CASSLEEGQPQHF
CDR3nt: TGTGCCAGCAGCTTAGAGGAGGGTCAGCCCCAGCATTTT

d_gene: TRBD1
v_gene: TRBV27
j_gene: TRBJ2-7
abundance: NA
CDR3aa: CASSSPGQIFYEQYF
CDR3nt: TGTGCCAGCAGTTCCCCGGGACAGATTTTCTACGAGCAGTACTTC

d_gene: NA
v_gene: TRBV10-2
j_gene: TRBJ2-7
abundance: NA
CDR3aa: CAIMTSSYEQYF
CDR3nt: TGCGCCATCATGACAAGCTCCTACGAGCAGTACTTC

d_gene: TRBD2
v_gene: TRBV28
j_gene: TRBJ2-1
abundance: NA
CDR3aa: CASRMAGGSPYSYNEQFF
CDR3nt: TGTGCCAGCAGAATGGCGGGAGGGTCCCCCTACTCCTACAATGAGCAGTTCTTC

d_gene: TRBD1
v_gene: TRBV19
j_gene: TRBJ1-5
abundance: NA
CDR3aa: CASSSWDRGLQPQHF
CDR3nt: TGTGCCAGTAGCAGCTGGGACAGGGGTCTGCAGCCCCAGCATTTT

d_gene: NA
v_gene: TRBV6-6
j_gene: TRBJ1-5
abundance: NA
CDR3aa: CASSQLNQPQHF
CDR3nt: TGTGCCAGCAGTCAGTTAAATCAGCCCCAGCATTTT

d_gene: TRBD1
v_gene: TRBV7-2
j_gene: TRBJ1-3
abundance: few
CDR3aa: CASSEAGGPGNTIYF
CDR3nt: TGTGCCAGCAGCGAAGCAGGGGGCCCTGGAAACACCATATATTTT

d_gene: NA
v_gene: TRBV29-1
j_gene: TRBJ1-2
abundance: NA
CDR3aa: CSVGPENYGYTF
CDR3nt: TGCAGCGTTGGTCCGGAGAACTATGGCTACACCTTC

d_gene: TRBD2
v_gene: TRBV28
j_gene: TRBJ2-1
abundance: few
CDR3aa: CASSSGLAGGVEQFF
CDR3nt: TGTGCCAGCAGTTCTGGACTAGCGGGAGGGGTTGAGCAGTTCTTC

d_gene: NA
v_gene: TRBV14
j_gene: TRBJ2-2
abundance: NA
CDR3aa: CASSLLTANTGELFF
CDR3nt: TGTGCCAGCAGCCTACTTACGGCGAACACCGGGGAGCTGTTTTTT

d_gene: TRBD1
v_gene: TRBV4-1
j_gene: TRBJ1-1
abundance: NA
CDR3aa: CASVGQGATEAFF
CDR3nt: TGCGCCAGCGTCGGACAGGGGGCGACTGAAGCTTTCTTT

d_gene: TRBD2
v_gene: TRBV7-7
j_gene: TRBJ2-1
abundance: NA
CDR3aa: CASSLTSGTFYNEQFF
CDR3nt: TGTGCCAGCAGCTTGACTAGCGGGACTTTTTACAATGAGCAGTTCTTC

d_gene: NA
v_gene: TRBV4-3
j_gene: TRBJ1-1
abundance: few
CDR3aa: CASSQARWGLDTEAFF
CDR3nt: TGCGCCAGCAGCCAGGCTCGTTGGGGGCTGGACACTGAAGCTTTCTTT

d_gene: NA
v_gene: TRBV5-1
j_gene: TRBJ2-7
abundance: NA
CDR3aa: CASSWEPSRNEQYF
CDR3nt: TGCGCCAGCAGCTGGGAGCCGTCTAGGAACGAGCAGTACTTC

d_gene: NA
v_gene: TRBV11-2
j_gene: TRBJ2-7
abundance: NA
CDR3aa: CASSHKSSAAISYEQYF
CDR3nt: TGTGCCAGCAGCCATAAATCGTCGGCAGCGATCTCCTACGAGCAGTACTTC

d_gene: NA
v_gene: TRBV9
j_gene: TRBJ1-1
abundance: NA
CDR3aa: CASSESGFNTEAFF
CDR3nt: TGTGCCAGCAGCGAATCCGGGTTTAACACTGAAGCTTTCTTT

d_gene: TRBD2
v_gene: TRBV6-6
j_gene: TRBJ2-7
abundance: NA
CDR3aa: CASSYSSAGEQYF
CDR3nt: TGTGCCAGCAGTTACTCCTCAGCGGGAGAGCAGTACTTC

d_gene: TRBD2
v_gene: TRBV27
j_gene: TRBJ2-5
abundance: NA
CDR3aa: CASSVRTSEETQYF
CDR3nt: TGTGCCAGCAGTGTTAGGACTAGCGAGGAGACCCAGTACTTC

d_gene: NA
v_gene: TRBV7-2
j_gene: TRBJ1-3
abundance: NA
CDR3aa: CASSLVTAQGGNTIYF
CDR3nt: TGTGCCAGCAGCTTAGTGACCGCTCAGGGTGGAAACACCATATATTTT

d_gene: NA
v_gene: TRBV6-5
j_gene: TRBJ2-2
abundance: NA
CDR3aa: CASSYLNSAGELFF
CDR3nt: TGTGCCAGCAGTTACTTAAACTCCGCCGGGGAGCTGTTTTTT

d_gene: NA
v_gene: TRBV7-9
j_gene: TRBJ2-6
abundance: NA
CDR3aa: CARSHPSGPGANVLTF
CDR3nt: TGTGCCCGCAGCCACCCTTCAGGCCCTGGGGCCAACGTCCTGACTTTC

d_gene: TRBD1
v_gene: TRBV7-9
j_gene: TRBJ1-1
abundance: NA
CDR3aa: CASSLTGEPEAFF
CDR3nt: TGTGCCAGCAGCTTAACAGGGGAGCCTGAAGCTTTCTTT

d_gene: NA
v_gene: TRBV29-1
j_gene: TRBJ2-7
abundance: NA
CDR3aa: CSVERGSMGEQYF
CDR3nt: TGCAGCGTTGAAAGGGGCTCAATGGGGGAGCAGTACTTC

d_gene: NA
v_gene: TRBV4-1
j_gene: TRBJ2-7
abundance: NA
CDR3aa: CASSQPTSASYEQYF
CDR3nt: TGCGCCAGCAGCCAACCCACTTCAGCGTCCTACGAGCAGTACTTC

d_gene: TRBD1
v_gene: TRBV5-4
j_gene: TRBJ1-1
abundance: NA
CDR3aa: CASRPGGADTEAFF
CDR3nt: TGTGCCAGCCGCCCAGGGGGCGCGGACACTGAAGCTTTCTTT

d_gene: NA
v_gene: TRBV19
j_gene: TRBJ2-3
abundance: few
CDR3aa: CASSIGNTQYF
CDR3nt: TGTGCCAGTAGTATAGGTAATACGCAGTATTTT

d_gene: TRBD1
v_gene: TRBV19
j_gene: TRBJ1-6
abundance: NA
CDR3aa: CASSPRQGHSPLHF
CDR3nt: TGTGCCAGTAGTCCACGACAGGGGCATTCACCCCTCCACTTT

d_gene: TRBD1
v_gene: TRBV5-4
j_gene: TRBJ2-1
abundance: NA
CDR3aa: CASSRTGGNEQFF
CDR3nt: TGTGCCAGCAGCAGAACAGGGGGCAATGAGCAGTTCTTC

d_gene: NA
v_gene: TRBV20-1
j_gene: TRBJ1-1
abundance: NA
CDR3aa: CSAPGNTEAFF
CDR3nt: TGCAGTGCCCCCGGGAACACTGAAGCTTTCTTT

d_gene: TRBD1
v_gene: TRBV19
j_gene: TRBJ1-2
abundance: few
CDR3aa: CASSPMTGGVNGYTF
CDR3nt: TGTGCCAGTAGCCCCATGACAGGGGGTGTCAATGGCTACACCTTC

d_gene: TRBD2
v_gene: TRBV6-5
j_gene: TRBJ2-5
abundance: NA
CDR3aa: CAVRTSGQETQYF
CDR3nt: TGTGCCGTCCGAACTAGCGGACAAGAGACCCAGTACTTC

d_gene: NA
v_gene: TRBV28
j_gene: TRBJ1-1
abundance: NA
CDR3aa: CATPRGQENTEAFF
CDR3nt: TGTGCCACCCCCCGCGGGCAGGAGAACACTGAAGCTTTCTTT

d_gene: NA
v_gene: TRBV6-1
j_gene: TRBJ1-5
abundance: few
CDR3aa: CASSEADTRNQPQHF
CDR3nt: TGTGCCAGCAGTGAAGCCGACACAAGAAATCAGCCCCAGCATTTT

d_gene: NA
v_gene: TRBV9
j_gene: TRBJ2-1
abundance: NA
CDR3aa: CASSAVGNEQFF
CDR3nt: TGTGCCAGCAGCGCAGTTGGCAATGAGCAGTTCTTC

d_gene: TRBD2
v_gene: TRBV5-6
j_gene: TRBJ2-1
abundance: NA
CDR3aa: CASSLGAGGHYNEQFF
CDR3nt: TGTGCCAGCAGCTTGGGAGCGGGGGGGCATTACAATGAGCAGTTCTTC

d_gene: NA
v_gene: TRBV27
j_gene: TRBJ2-3
abundance: NA
CDR3aa: CASSLGLSSTDTQYF
CDR3nt: TGTGCCAGCAGTTTGGGGCTTTCTAGCACAGATACGCAGTATTTT

d_gene: NA
v_gene: TRBV2
j_gene: TRBJ2-5
abundance: NA
CDR3aa: CASSEALLPRSETQYF
CDR3nt: TGTGCCAGCAGTGAAGCGCTTCTCCCCAGGTCAGAGACCCAGTACTTC

d_gene: NA
v_gene: TRBV29-1
j_gene: TRBJ1-2
abundance: once
CDR3aa: CSVEDQGRGYGYTF
CDR3nt: TGCAGCGTTGAAGATCAGGGCCGAGGCTATGGCTACACCTTC